This TCR beta chain was profiled in a study of control samples from healthy donors and cancer patients. TCRdb's copy holds only in-frame clones and misses some; the assay was immunoSEQ multiplex PCR. The table includes 40,000 to 50,000 clones, about 94% detected once. Germline V lookup: CDR1 KGHDR, CDR2 SFDVKD. CDR3 length: 11 residues. Trimming took off 5 bases at V and 8 bases at J, with 6 bases between the two ends. Sequenced input: PBMCs. The TCR sequence derives from a woman aged 50 to 65 with head and neck cancer. The V gene is TRBV24-1, the J gene TRBJ2-1; no definite D call. CDR3 DNA: TGTGCCACCAGTGGTAGGGATGAGCAGTTCTTC. This codes for CATSGRDEQFF.